This T cell receptor beta chain was retrieved from a study of shared clonotypes between healthy human individuals. This CDR3 comprises 15 residues. V shed 10 bases and J shed 0 bases, with 16 bases lying between them. The germline V gene encodes CDR1 LNHDA and CDR2 SQIVND (reference sequence). Assay: immunoSEQ multiplex PCR; the TCRdb copy retains only in-frame clones and omits some. The profile shows about 990,000 clones, approximately 80% of them singletons. As regards this clone: No antigen is known for it.

Notes on the study in general: Sampling used blood alone; tissue repertoires probably differ.

This receptor was obtained from a man younger than 35 in good health. Some clones in this sample may be carry-over from other donors' samples. This rearrangement joins TRBV19 to TRBJ1-5; D is possibly TRBD1 (6 bases). Sequencing used memory CD4+ T cells from PBMCs. Subset specified: CD45RA-negative fraction. CDR3 protein: CATRYGQSSNQPQHF. In DNA, the CDR3 is TGTGCCACCCGCTATGGACAGTCTAGCAATCAGCCCCAGCATTTT. The variable domain in full, completed from reference TRBV19 and TRBJ1-5, reads DGGITQSPKYLFRKEGQNVTLSCEQNLNHDAMYWYRQDPGQGLRLIYYSQIVNDFQKGDIAEGYSVSREKKESFPLTVTSAQKNPTAFYLCATRYGQSSNQPQHFGDGTRLSIL.